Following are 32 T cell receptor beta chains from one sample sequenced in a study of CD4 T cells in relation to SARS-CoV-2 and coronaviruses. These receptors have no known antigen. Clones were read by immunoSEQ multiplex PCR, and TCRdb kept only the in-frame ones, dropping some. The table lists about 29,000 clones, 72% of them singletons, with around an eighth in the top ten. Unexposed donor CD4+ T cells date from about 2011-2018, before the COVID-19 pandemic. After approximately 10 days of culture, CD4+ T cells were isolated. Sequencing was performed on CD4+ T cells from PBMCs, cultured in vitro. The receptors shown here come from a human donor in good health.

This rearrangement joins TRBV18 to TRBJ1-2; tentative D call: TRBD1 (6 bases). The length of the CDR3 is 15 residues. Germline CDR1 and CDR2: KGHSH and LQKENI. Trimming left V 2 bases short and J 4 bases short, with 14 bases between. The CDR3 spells CASSPEGGAGYGYTF. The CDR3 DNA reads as TGTGCCAGCTCACCAGAGGGGGGCGCGGGCTATGGCTACACCTTC.

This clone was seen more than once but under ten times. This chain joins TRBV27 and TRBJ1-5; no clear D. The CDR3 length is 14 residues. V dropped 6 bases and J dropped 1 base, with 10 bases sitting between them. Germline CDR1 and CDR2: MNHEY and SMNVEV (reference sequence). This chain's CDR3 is CASSPLRSNQPQHF. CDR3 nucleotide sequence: TGTGCCAGCAGCCCCCTAAGGAGCAATCAGCCCCAGCATTTT.

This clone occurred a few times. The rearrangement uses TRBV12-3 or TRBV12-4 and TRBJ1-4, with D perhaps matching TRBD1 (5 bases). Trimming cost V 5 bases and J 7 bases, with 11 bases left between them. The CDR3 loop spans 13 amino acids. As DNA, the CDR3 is TGTGCCAGCAGTCAGGGCGGAGGTGAAAAACTGTTTTTT. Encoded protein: CASSQGGGEKLFF.

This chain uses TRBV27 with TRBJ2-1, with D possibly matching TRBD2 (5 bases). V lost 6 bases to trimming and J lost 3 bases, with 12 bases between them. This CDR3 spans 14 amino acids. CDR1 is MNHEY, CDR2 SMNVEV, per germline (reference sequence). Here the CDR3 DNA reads TGTGCCAGCAGGGGAGAAGCCCACTACAATGAGCAGTTCTTC. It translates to CASRGEAHYNEQFF.

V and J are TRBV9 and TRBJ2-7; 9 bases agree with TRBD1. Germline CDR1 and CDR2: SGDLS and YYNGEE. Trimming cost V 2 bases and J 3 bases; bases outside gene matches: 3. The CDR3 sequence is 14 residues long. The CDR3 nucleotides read TGTGCCAGCAGCGTGGGACAGGGTCTCTACGAGCAGTACTTC. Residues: CASSVGQGLYEQYF.

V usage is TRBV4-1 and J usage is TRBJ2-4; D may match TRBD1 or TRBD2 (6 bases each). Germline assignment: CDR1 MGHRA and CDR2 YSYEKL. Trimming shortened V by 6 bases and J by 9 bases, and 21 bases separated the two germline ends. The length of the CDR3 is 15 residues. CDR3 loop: CASRGGQPSVGIQYF. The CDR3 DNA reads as TGCGCCAGCAGAGGGGGGCAACCCTCGGTCGGCATTCAGTACTTC.

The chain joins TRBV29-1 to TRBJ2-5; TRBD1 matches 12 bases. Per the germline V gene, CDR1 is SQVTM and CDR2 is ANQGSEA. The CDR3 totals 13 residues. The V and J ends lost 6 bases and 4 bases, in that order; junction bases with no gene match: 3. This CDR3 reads CSVGTGGLETQYF. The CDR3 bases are TGCAGCGTGGGGACAGGGGGCTTAGAGACCCAGTACTTC.

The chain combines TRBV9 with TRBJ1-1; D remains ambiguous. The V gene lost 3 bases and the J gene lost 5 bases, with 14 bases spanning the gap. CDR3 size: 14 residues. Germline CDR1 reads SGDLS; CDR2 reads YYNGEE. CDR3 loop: CASSANVRRTEAFF. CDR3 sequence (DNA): TGTGCCAGCAGCGCGAACGTAAGACGAACTGAAGCTTTCTTT.

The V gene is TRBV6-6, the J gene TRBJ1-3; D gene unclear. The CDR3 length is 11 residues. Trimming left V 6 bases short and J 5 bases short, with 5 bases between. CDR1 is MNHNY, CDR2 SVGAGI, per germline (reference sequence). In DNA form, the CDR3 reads TGTGCCAGCAGCTCGCGAAACACCATATATTTT. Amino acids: CASSSRNTIYF.

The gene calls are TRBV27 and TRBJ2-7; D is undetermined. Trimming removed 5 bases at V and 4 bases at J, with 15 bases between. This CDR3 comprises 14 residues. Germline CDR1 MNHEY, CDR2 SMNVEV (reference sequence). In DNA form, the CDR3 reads TGTGCCAGCAGTAGGTCCGCGTCCCAGTACGAGCAGTACTTC. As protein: CASSRSASQYEQYF.

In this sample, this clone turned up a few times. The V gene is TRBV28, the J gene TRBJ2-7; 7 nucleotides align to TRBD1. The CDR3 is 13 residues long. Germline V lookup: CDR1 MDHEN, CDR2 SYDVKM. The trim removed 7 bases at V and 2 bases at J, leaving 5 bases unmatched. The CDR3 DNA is TGTGCCAGCAATCCGGGACAGCCCTACGAGCAGTACTTC. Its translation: CASNPGQPYEQYF.

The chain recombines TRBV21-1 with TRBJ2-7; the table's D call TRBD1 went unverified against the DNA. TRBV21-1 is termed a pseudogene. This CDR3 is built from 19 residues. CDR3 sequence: CASSQTRTGGHYSSYEQYF. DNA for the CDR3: TGTGCCAGCAGCCAAACCCGGACAGGGGGCCACTATAGCTCCTACGAGCAGTACTTC.

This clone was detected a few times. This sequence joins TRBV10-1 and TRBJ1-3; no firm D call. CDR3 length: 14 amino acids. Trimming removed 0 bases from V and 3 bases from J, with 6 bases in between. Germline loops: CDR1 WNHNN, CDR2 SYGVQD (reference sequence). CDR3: CASSESRGGNTIYF. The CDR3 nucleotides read TGCGCCAGCAGTGAGTCCCGGGGTGGAAACACCATATATTTT.

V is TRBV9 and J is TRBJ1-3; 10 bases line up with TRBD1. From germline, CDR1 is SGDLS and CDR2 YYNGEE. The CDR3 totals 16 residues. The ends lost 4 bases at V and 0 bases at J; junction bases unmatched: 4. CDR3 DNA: TGTGCCAGCAGCTCCGGGACAGGGGCCTCTGGAAACACCATATATTTT. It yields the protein CASSSGTGASGNTIYF. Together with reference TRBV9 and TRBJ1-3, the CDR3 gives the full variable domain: DSGVTQTPKHLITATGQRVTLRCSPRSGDLSVYWYQQSLDQGLQFLIQYYNGEERAKGNILERFSAQQFPDLHSELNLSSLELGDSALYFCASSSGTGASGNTIYFGEGSWLTVV.

The CDR3 spells CASSLRSRTYEQYF. CDR3 DNA: TGTGCCAGCAGCCTACGGAGCAGGACCTACGAGCAGTACTTC. The rearrangement uses TRBV28 and TRBJ2-7; D not certain. The CDR3 covers 14 residues. V lost 6 bases and J 2 bases, leaving 14 bases between the germline ends. Looked up from germline, CDR1 is MDHEN and CDR2 is SYDVKM.

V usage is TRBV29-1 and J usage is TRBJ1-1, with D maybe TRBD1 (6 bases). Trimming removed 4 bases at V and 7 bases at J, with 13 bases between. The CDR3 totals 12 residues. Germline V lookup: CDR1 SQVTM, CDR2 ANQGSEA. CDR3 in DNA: TGCAGCGTTGTGGGGGGGCGAGGTGAAGCTTTCTTT. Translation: CSVVGGRGEAFF.

CDR3 sequence: CASGSSLDGWQYF. CDR3 sequence (DNA): TGTGCCAGCGGGAGTTCTTTGGATGGTTGGCAGTACTTC. The gene calls are TRBV12-3 or TRBV12-4 and TRBJ2-7; weak D call: TRBD2 (5 bases). Trimming removed 8 bases at V and 9 bases at J, with 20 bases between. The CDR3 length is 13 residues.

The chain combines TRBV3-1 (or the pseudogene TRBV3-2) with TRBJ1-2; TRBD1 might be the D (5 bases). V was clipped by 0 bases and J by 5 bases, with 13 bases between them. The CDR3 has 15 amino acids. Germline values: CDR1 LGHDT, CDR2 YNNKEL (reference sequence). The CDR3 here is CASSQEGVIGYGYTF. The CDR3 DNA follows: TGTGCCAGCAGCCAAGAGGGGGTCATAGGGTATGGCTACACCTTC.

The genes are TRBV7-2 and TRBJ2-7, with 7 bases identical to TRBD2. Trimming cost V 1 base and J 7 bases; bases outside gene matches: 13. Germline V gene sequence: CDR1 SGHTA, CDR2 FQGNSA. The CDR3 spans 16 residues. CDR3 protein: CASSLDSLAAVGEQYF. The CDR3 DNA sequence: TGTGCCAGCAGCTTAGACTCGCTAGCGGCCGTCGGTGAGCAGTACTTC.

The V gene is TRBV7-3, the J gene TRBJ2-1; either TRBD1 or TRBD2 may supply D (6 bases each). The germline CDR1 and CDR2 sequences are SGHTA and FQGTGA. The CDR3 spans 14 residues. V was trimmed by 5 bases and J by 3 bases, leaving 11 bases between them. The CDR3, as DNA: TGTGCCAGCAGCAAGGAGGGGGACTACAATGAGCAGTTCTTC. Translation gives CASSKEGDYNEQFF.

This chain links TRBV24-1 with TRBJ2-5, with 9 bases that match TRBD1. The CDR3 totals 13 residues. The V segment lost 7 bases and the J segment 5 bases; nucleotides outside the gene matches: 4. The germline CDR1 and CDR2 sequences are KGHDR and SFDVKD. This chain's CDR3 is CATSQTGGETQYF. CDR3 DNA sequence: TGTGCCACCAGCCAGACAGGGGGGGAGACCCAGTACTTC.

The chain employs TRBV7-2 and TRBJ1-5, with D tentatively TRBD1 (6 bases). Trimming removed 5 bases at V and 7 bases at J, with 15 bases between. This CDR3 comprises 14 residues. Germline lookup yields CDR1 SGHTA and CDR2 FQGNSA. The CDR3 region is CASSPGTFRQPQHF. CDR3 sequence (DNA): TGTGCCAGCAGCCCCGGGACATTCAGACAGCCCCAGCATTTT.

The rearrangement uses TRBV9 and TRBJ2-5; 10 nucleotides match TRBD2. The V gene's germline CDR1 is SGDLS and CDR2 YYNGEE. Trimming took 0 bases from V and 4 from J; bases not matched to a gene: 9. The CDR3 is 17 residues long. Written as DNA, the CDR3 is TGTGCCAGCAGCGTAGGGAGTAGCGGGGGGCGAGGAGAGACCCAGTACTTC. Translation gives CASSVGSSGGRGETQYF.

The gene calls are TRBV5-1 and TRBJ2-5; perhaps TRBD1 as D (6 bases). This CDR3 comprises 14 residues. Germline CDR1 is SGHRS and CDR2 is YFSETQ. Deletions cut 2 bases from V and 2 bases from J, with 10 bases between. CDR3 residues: CASSFGQGQETQYF. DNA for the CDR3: TGCGCCAGCAGCTTCGGGCAGGGGCAAGAGACCCAGTACTTC.

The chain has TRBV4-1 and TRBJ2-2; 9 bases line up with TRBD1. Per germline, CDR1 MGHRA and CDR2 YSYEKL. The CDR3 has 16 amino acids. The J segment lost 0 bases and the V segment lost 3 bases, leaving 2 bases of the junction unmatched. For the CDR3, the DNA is TGCGCCAGCAGCCATTGGGACAGGGCGAACACCGGGGAGCTGTTTTTT. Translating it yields CASSHWDRANTGELFF.

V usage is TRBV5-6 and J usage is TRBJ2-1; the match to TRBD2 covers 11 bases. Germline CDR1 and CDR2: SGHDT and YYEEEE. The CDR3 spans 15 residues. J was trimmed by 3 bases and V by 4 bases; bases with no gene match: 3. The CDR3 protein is CASSAGLADYNEQFF. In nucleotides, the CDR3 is TGTGCCAGCAGCGCGGGACTAGCGGACTACAATGAGCAGTTCTTC.

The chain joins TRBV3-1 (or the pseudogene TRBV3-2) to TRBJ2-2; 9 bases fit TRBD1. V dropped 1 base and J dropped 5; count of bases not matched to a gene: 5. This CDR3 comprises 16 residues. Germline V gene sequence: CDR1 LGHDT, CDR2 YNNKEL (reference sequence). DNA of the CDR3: TGTGCCAGCAGCCAAGGACTCGGGACAGGGACCGGGGAGCTGTTTTTT. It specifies CASSQGLGTGTGELFF.

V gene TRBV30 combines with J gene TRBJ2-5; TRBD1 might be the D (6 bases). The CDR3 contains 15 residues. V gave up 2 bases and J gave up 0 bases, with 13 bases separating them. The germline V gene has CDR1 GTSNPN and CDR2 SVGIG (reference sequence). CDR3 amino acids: CAWSSGQPNQETQYF. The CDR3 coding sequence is TGTGCCTGGAGTTCTGGACAGCCAAACCAAGAGACCCAGTACTTC.

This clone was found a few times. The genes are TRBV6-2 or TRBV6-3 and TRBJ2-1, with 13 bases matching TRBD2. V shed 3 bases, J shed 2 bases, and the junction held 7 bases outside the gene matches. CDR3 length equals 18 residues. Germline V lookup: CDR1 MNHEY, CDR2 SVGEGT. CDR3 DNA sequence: TGTGCCAGCAGTTATACTAGCGGGAGGGCCTTCACCTACAATGAGCAGTTCTTC. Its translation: CASSYTSGRAFTYNEQFF.

CDR3 sequence: CSVDKGDYGYTF. DNA for the CDR3: TGCAGCGTTGATAAGGGGGACTATGGCTACACCTTC. This chain uses TRBV29-1 with TRBJ1-2, with D maybe TRBD1 (6 bases). Germline V CDR1 and CDR2: SQVTM, ANQGSEA. V lost 3 bases to trimming and J lost 3 bases, with 8 bases between them. The length of the CDR3 is 12 residues.

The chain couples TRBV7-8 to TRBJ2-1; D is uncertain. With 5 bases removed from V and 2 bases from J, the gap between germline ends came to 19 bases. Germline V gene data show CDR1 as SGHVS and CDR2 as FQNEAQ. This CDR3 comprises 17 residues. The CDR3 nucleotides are TGTGCCAGCAGCCCTAACCCGGACGGATGGACCTACAATGAGCAGTTCTTC. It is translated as CASSPNPDGWTYNEQFF.

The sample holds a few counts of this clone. DNA of the CDR3: TGTGCCAGCAGCTCCCTCCAGTACGCCTACGAGCAGTACTTC. Its protein is CASSSLQYAYEQYF. This rearrangement joins TRBV11-2 to TRBJ2-7, with D hard to call. The CDR3 spans 14 residues. V lost 4 bases to trimming and J lost 2 bases, with 12 bases between them. Per the germline V gene, CDR1 is SGHAT and CDR2 is FQNNGV.